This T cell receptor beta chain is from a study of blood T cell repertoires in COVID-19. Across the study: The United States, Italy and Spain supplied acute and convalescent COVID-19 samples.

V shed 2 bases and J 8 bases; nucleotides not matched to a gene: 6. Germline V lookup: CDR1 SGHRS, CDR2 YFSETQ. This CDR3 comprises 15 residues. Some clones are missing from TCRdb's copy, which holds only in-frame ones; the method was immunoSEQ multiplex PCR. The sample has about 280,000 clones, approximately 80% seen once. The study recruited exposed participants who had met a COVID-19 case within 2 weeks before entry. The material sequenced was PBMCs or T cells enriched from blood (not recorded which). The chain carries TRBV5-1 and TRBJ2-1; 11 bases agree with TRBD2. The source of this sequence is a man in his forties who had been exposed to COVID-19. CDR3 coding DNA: TGCGCCAGCAGCTTATTAGCGGGAGGGCTAGATGAGCAGTTCTTC. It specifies CASSLLAGGLDEQFF.